This TCR beta chain was identified in a study of shared clonotypes between healthy human individuals (dated by TCRdb to about 2020). Context from the whole study: The cohort comprised a couple of women and a few men aged 18 to 49 years. The study deeply sequenced blood TCR repertoires of about 5 healthy adults to estimate repertoire size and the extent of clonotype sharing between individuals. For each donor, CD4 naive and CD4 memory were each run on three plates, CD8 naive on two plates, and CD8 memory on one plate. Between about 0.8 and 9.5 billion PBMCs per donor were obtained by leukapheresis. Different laboratories and diverse techniques were used to prepare libraries and sequence TCR repertoires, to increase sequencing depth and limit assay-specific biases.

Using the deep immunoSEQ assay, TCR CDR3 regions were amplified from genomic DNA by multiplex PCR. Extracted genomic DNA from each cell subset was distributed evenly across all wells of several immunoSEQ 96-well plates, and each plate was treated as a replicate. For sorted subsets, approximately 200 ng of genomic DNA, equivalent to around 31,000 T cell genomes, went into each replicate PCR. The purified libraries were quantified using a Qubit 3.0 fluorometer, sized with a Bioanalyzer 2100, and then quantified again using the KAPA Library Quantification kit. Each immunoSEQ 96-well plate was sequenced on its own single-read 150-cycle Illumina NextSeq 550 flow cell. The paper's processing steps were these. Because the immunoSEQ output held only junctional sequences and lacked quality scores, the filtering could not match the filtering applied to full-length reads. To assign V/J genes and CDR3, sequences were annotated using PyIR, a Python wrapper for IgBLAST v1.9, with IMGT germline references. Any read was removed if the V/J assignment was weak (E-value above 1e-6), the CDR3 was missing, or the read contained stop codons, out-of-frame junctions, or ambiguous translated residues. V3J clonotypes were defined as sequences sharing an identical inferred V gene, J gene, and CDR3 amino acid sequence. Percentage overlap between repertoires was computed as shared unique clonotypes divided by the size of the smaller repertoire. Three approaches were used to assess repertoire richness: RTK rarefaction, the Chao1 estimator, and Recon v2.1 estimates of unobserved clonotypes. OLGA was used to compute generation probabilities for all TCRbeta clonotypes that the gDNA method yielded from four donors. TCRdb retrieved this table from immuneACCESS and kept in-frame rearrangements only. Not all clones are present; in checked studies, unresolved V genes account for under half, and no reason is known for the remainder. That table is the source of V, J and clone size, and D and trimming were worked out from the DNA. For this sample the table gives about 380,000 clones, of which 90% to 98% were detected only once. The ten largest make up more than 0.3% of the sample.

Donors were healthy HIV-negative adults with no recently reported acute infections or vaccinations. All donors were Caucasian adults living in Nashville, Tennessee, USA. CD8 memory samples combined magnetically selected CD45RO+ cells with CCR7-negative CD45RA+ effector memory (TemRA) cells. Blood was obtained by leukapheresis, after which PBMCs were separated by Ficoll-Histopaque density gradient centrifugation and cryopreserved in liquid nitrogen vapor phase. Purity and quantity of every magnetically sorted T cell population were checked by analytical flow cytometry. Each sorted fraction had its genomic DNA isolated and then quantified by UV absorbance on a Nanodrop 2000c. Beyond this particular receptor, the publication reports: Sampling was restricted to blood, and TCR repertoires in tissues likely differ from the TCR repertoires found in blood. Estimated clonotype richness was generally larger for naive than for memory subsets. Incomplete sequencing was indicated by rarefaction of sorted-subset datasets, despite the large sequencing depth. Based on pairwise subsampling, the degree of clonotype sharing among donors was expected to be affected by sequencing depth. Because the study included only a small number of donors, the genetic and exposure-history diversity represented was limited. Higher generation probabilities were observed for clonotypes shared by all four sorted-subset donors than for non-shared clonotypes. Sharing across a few donors was observed for roughly 5.4% of naive CD4, about 3.2% of naive CD8, 2.3% of memory CD4, and around 0.4% of memory CD8 clonotypes.

Remarks on this clone: Its antigen specificity is not known. Base qualities are not recorded, but no much larger clone differs from it by a single base.

The clonotype was recovered from a man aged 25-45 years in good health. Sequenced sample: memory CD8+ T cells sorted from blood. This sample's cell subset or site label indicates: CD45RO+ cells pooled with CCR7-negative TemRA cells.

The DNA is as follows: TGCGCCAGCAGCTTAATTAGCGGGAGGTCCCCCTACAATGAGCAGTTCTTC. Translated, this is CASSLISGRSPYNEQFF. The chain was built from TRBV5-1 and TRBJ2-1; 10 of the junction bases match TRBD2. CDR1 is given as SGHRS and CDR2 as YFSETQ, both from the germline V gene. Counted from cysteine to phenylalanine, this CDR3 has 17 amino acids. CDR3 DNA is the only sequence kept; it has 51 bases, read in frame from the first base. V lost 2 bases and J lost 2 bases, and the count of bases not matched to a germline gene is 7.